A single sample is the source of the 20 T cell receptor beta chains below, sequenced in a study of control samples from healthy donors and cancer patients. The method was immunoSEQ multiplex PCR; TCRdb's version includes in-frame clones alone and lacks a portion of them. The sample yields 110,000 to 150,000 clones, about nine tenths seen once. Sequencing used blood. These receptors were taken from a man aged 30 to 45 in good health.

DNA of the CDR3: TGTGCCAGCAGCTTAGACTTGGATGAGCAGTTCTTC. The encoded protein is CASSLDLDEQFF. The V and J genes are TRBV7-2 and TRBJ2-1; D call uncertain. The V and J ends lost 1 base and 8 bases respectively, with 6 bases between them. The CDR3 runs 12 residues. CDR1 and CDR2 from the germline V gene are SGHTA and FQGNSA.

The chain couples TRBV4-2 to TRBJ2-7; 8 nucleotides align to TRBD1. The V gene end was trimmed by 0 bases and the J gene end by 4 bases; junction bases not matched to a gene: 5. Germline V lookup: CDR1 LGHNA, CDR2 YNFKEQ. The CDR3 sequence is 15 residues long. CDR3 loop: CASSQDIGQGYEQYF. For the CDR3, the DNA is TGTGCCAGCAGCCAAGATATCGGACAGGGTTACGAGCAGTACTTC.

This clone showed up just a few times. The CDR3 coding sequence is TGTGCCAGCAGTCTAGCGGGAACCCGCACAGATACGCAGTATTTT. This codes for CASSLAGTRTDTQYF. This chain links TRBV27 with TRBJ2-3, with TRBD2 identical over 9 bases. CDR1 is MNHEY and CDR2 is SMNVEV in the germline V gene (reference sequence). CDR3 length: 15 residues. V was clipped by 5 bases and J by 1 base; unmatched bases: 4.

The chain employs TRBV5-4 and TRBJ1-2, with D hard to call. The germline gives CDR1 SGHNT, CDR2 YYREEE (reference sequence). V dropped 2 bases and J dropped 4 bases, with 18 bases sitting between them. The CDR3 has 16 residues. Written as DNA, the CDR3 is TGTGCCAGCAGCTTAGGGATTGAGGGCGGTGGCTATGGCTACACCTTC. As protein: CASSLGIEGGGYGYTF.

The chain combines TRBV7-9 with TRBJ1-3; D remains unclear. The CDR3 is 13 residues long. CDR1 and CDR2 (germline): SEHNR, FQNEAQ (reference sequence). Trimming removed 2 bases from V and 0 bases from J, with 2 bases in between. CDR3: CASSLNSGNTIYF. In DNA form, the CDR3 reads TGTGCCAGCAGCTTAAACTCTGGAAACACCATATATTTT.

The V and J genes are TRBV20-1 and TRBJ2-3, with D possibly being TRBD1 (5 bases). The CDR3 spans 13 residues. In germline, CDR1 is DFQATT, CDR2 SNEGSKA (reference sequence). With 3 bases removed from V and 5 bases from J, the gap between germline ends came to 12 bases. The CDR3 nucleotides read TGCAGTGCTAGTCCCCCCACAGGAGATACGCAGTATTTT. Protein sequence: CSASPPTGDTQYF.

The chain employs TRBV5-8 and TRBJ2-2; D gene ambiguous. Trimming shortened V by 7 bases and J by 3 bases, and 7 bases separated the two germline ends. Germline CDR1 is SGHTS and CDR2 is YDEGEE. The CDR3 has 12 residues. CDR3 in amino acids: CASVTYTGELFF. CDR3 bases: TGTGCCAGCGTCACGTACACCGGGGAGCTGTTTTTT.

The chain recombines TRBV9 with TRBJ2-2; D is possibly TRBD1 (6 bases). V lost 3 bases to trimming and J lost 6 bases, with 9 bases between them. The CDR3 sequence is 13 residues long. CDR1 and CDR2 from the germline V gene are SGDLS and YYNGEE. The chain's CDR3 is CASSGRGSGELFF. The CDR3 bases are TGTGCCAGCAGCGGCAGGGGATCCGGGGAGCTGTTTTTT.

The chain combines TRBV4-1 with TRBJ1-1, with D uncertain. V lost 0 bases, J lost 5 bases, and 19 bases lay in between. This CDR3 comprises 17 residues. The germline gives CDR1 MGHRA, CDR2 YSYEKL. In DNA, the CDR3 is TGCGCCAGCAGCCAAGAGGGATTAGGAACGAAGGGAACTGAAGCTTTCTTT. The encoded protein is CASSQEGLGTKGTEAFF.

The rearrangement uses TRBV13 and TRBJ2-3, with 8 bases lining up with TRBD1. V lost 5 bases, J lost 3 bases, and 19 bases stayed unmatched. The CDR3 is made up of 19 amino acids. Germline V CDR1 and CDR2: PRHDT, FYEKMQ (reference sequence). Written as DNA, the CDR3 is TGTGCCAGCAGCCCCATATTCCGGACAGGGCCTCTAACAACAGATACGCAGTATTTT. Protein sequence: CASSPIFRTGPLTTDTQYF.

This chain connects TRBV9 to TRBJ2-2, with 7 bases fitting TRBD1. V lost 3 bases and J lost 5; bases outside the gene matches: 7. CDR1 and CDR2 from the germline V gene are SGDLS and YYNGEE. The CDR3 runs 15 residues. For the CDR3, the DNA is TGTGCCAGCAGCGAGGGGACAGTAAAAACCGGGGAGCTGTTTTTT. This sequence encodes CASSEGTVKTGELFF.

V gene TRBV5-6 combines with J gene TRBJ1-2; D is unclear. Germline CDR1 SGHDT, CDR2 YYEEEE. The CDR3 is 16 residues long. V was shortened by 5 bases and J by 4 bases, with 21 bases between the two germline ends. CDR3 DNA sequence: TGTGCCAGCAGTCCGGGAAGCGAACAGAACAGCTATGGCTACACCTTC. It specifies CASSPGSEQNSYGYTF.

The chain links TRBV6-5 to TRBJ2-7; 10 bases align to TRBD2. Per the germline V gene, CDR1 is MNHEY and CDR2 is SVGAGI. Losses at the gene ends were 6 bases for V and 1 base for J; bases not matched to a gene: 6. The CDR3 spans 15 residues. Here the CDR3 DNA reads TGTGCCAGCAGCTCCCCGGGACTAGCGTCCTACGAGCAGTACTTC. Translation gives CASSSPGLASYEQYF.

The chain recombines TRBV11-2 with TRBJ2-5; D ambiguous. CDR1 SGHAT and CDR2 FQNNGV come from the germline V gene. Trimming took 5 bases from V and 2 from J, leaving 3 bases between them. CDR3 size: 11 residues. CDR3 sequence: CASSPQETQYF. CDR3 sequence (DNA): TGTGCCAGCAGCCCGCAAGAGACCCAGTACTTC.

The J gene is TRBJ2-7, the V gene TRBV9; D is perhaps TRBD1 (5 bases). The CDR3 totals 15 residues. The germline V gene encodes CDR1 SGDLS and CDR2 YYNGEE. V dropped 0 bases and J dropped 3 bases, with 13 bases sitting between them. CDR3: CASSVEAGMVYEQYF. The CDR3 DNA is TGTGCCAGCAGCGTAGAGGCAGGGATGGTCTACGAGCAGTACTTC.

For the CDR3, the DNA is TGTGCCAGCAGCTTCCGGGACCCGGCCACAGATACGCAGTATTTT. Translation gives CASSFRDPATDTQYF. This rearrangement joins TRBV3-1 (or the pseudogene TRBV3-2) to TRBJ2-3; either TRBD1 or TRBD2 may fit D (5 bases each). The CDR3 spans 15 residues. V lost 5 bases, J lost 2 bases, and 14 bases lay in between. CDR1 LGHDT and CDR2 YNNKEL come from the germline V gene (reference sequence).

The table lists this clone with a count of one. The chain joins TRBV19 to TRBJ2-1, with 7 positions matching TRBD1. CDR1 is LNHDA and CDR2 is SQIVND in the germline V gene (reference sequence). The CDR3 totals 14 residues. V gave up 4 bases and J gave up 6 bases; unmatched junction bases: 6. The CDR3 DNA is TGTGCCAGTAGTACAGAGGGGGCATTCAATGAGCAGTTCTTC. Residues: CASSTEGAFNEQFF.

This rearrangement joins TRBV6-1 to TRBJ1-3; D not resolved. Germline values: CDR1 MNHNS, CDR2 SASEGT. Trimming removed 8 bases from V and 4 bases from J, with 15 bases in between. This CDR3 is built from 14 residues. Here the CDR3 DNA reads TGTGCCAGCGGTGGCACCGGACGGGGAAACACCATATATTTT. As protein: CASGGTGRGNTIYF.

The V and J genes are TRBV5-1 and TRBJ1-2; the match to TRBD1 covers 7 bases. V lost 0 bases, J lost 6 bases, and 5 bases stayed unmatched. The CDR3 length is 14 residues. Germline CDR1 is SGHRS and CDR2 is YFSETQ. CDR3 sequence: CASSLGATGDGYTF. As DNA, the CDR3 is TGCGCCAGCAGCTTGGGGGCTACAGGGGATGGCTACACCTTC. Together with reference TRBV5-1 and TRBJ1-2, the CDR3 gives the full variable domain: KAGVTQTPRYLIKTRGQQVTLSCSPISGHRSVSWYQQTPGQGLQFLFEYFSETQRNKGNFPGRFSGRQFSNSRSEMNVSTLELGDSALYLCASSLGATGDGYTFGSGTRLTVV.

In the case of this clone: The identical CDR3 is also encoded by other nucleotide sequences in the sample. This chain connects TRBV9 to TRBJ1-2; D might be TRBD1 (5 bases). Germline CDR1 is SGDLS and CDR2 is YYNGEE. The V and J ends lost 0 bases and 1 base respectively, with 7 bases between them. The CDR3 consists of 14 residues. The CDR3 sequence is CASSVGQGNYGYTF. The CDR3 nucleotides read TGTGCCAGCAGCGTAGGCCAGGGTAACTATGGCTACACCTTC.